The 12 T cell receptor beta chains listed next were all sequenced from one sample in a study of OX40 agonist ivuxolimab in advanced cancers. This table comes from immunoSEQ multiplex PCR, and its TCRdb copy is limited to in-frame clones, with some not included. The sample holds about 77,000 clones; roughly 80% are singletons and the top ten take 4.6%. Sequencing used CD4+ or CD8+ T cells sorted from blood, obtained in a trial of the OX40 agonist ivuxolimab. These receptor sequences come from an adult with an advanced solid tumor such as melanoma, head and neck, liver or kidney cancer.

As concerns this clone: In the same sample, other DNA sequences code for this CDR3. CDR3 in amino acids: CASSLQGLDTEAFF. As DNA, the CDR3 is TGCGCCAGCAGCTTACAGGGGTTGGACACTGAAGCTTTCTTT. V is TRBV5-1 and J is TRBJ1-1, with 7 bases that match TRBD1. Trimming cost V 2 bases and J 3 bases; bases outside gene matches: 4. CDR1 and CDR2 from the germline V gene are SGHRS and YFSETQ. This CDR3 is built from 14 residues.

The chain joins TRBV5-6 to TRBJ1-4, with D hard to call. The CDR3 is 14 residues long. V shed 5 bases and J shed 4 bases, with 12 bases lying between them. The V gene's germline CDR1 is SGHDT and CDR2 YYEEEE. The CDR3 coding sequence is TGTGCCAGCAGGATGACTGGGGTTAATGAAAAACTGTTTTTT. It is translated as CASRMTGVNEKLFF.

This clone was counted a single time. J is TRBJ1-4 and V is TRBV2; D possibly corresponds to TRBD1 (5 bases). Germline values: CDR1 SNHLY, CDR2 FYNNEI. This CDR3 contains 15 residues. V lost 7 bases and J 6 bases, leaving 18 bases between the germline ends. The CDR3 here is CASTPLQAGYEKLFF. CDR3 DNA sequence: TGTGCCAGCACCCCCCTCCAGGCAGGGTATGAAAAACTGTTTTTT.

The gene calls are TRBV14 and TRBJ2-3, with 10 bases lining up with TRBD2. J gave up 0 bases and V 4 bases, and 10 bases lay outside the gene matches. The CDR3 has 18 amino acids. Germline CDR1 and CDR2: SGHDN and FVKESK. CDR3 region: CASSRNRGAGGSTDTQYF. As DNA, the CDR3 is TGTGCCAGCAGCCGAAACAGGGGAGCGGGAGGGAGCACAGATACGCAGTATTTT.

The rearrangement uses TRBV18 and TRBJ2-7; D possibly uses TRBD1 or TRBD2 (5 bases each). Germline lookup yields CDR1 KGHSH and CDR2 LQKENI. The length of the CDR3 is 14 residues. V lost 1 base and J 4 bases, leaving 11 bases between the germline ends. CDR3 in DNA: TGTGCCAGCTCACCACGGGACCTTCCTTACGAGCAGTACTTC. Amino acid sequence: CASSPRDLPYEQYF. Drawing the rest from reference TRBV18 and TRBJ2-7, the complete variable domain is NAGVMQNPRHLVRRRGQEARLRCSPMKGHSHVYWYRQLPEEGLKFMVYLQKENIIDESGMPKERFSAEFPKEGPSILRIQQVVRGDSAAYFCASSPRDLPYEQYFGPGTRLTVT.

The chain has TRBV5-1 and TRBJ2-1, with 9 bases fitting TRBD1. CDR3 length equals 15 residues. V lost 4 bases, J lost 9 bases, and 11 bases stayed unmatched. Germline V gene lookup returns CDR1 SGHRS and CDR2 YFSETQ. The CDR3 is CASSGTGGAASEQFF. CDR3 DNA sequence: TGCGCCAGCAGCGGCACAGGGGGCGCAGCCAGTGAGCAGTTCTTC.

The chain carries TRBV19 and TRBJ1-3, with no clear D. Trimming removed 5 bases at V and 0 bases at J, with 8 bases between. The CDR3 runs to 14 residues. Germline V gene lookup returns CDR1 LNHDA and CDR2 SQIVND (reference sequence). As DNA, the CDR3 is TGTGCCAGTAGTCTGACCTTCTCTGGAAACACCATATATTTT. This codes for CASSLTFSGNTIYF.

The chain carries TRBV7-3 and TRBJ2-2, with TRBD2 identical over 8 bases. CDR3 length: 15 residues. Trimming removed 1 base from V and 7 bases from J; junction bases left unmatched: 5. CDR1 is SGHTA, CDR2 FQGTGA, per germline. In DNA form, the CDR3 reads TGTGCCAGCAGCTTAATGGGACTAGGGGACGGGGAGCTGTTTTTT. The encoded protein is CASSLMGLGDGELFF.

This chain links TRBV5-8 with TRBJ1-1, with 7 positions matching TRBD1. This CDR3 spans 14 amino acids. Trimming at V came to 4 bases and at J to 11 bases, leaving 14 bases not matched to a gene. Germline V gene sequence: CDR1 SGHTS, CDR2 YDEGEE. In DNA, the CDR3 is TGTGCCAGCAGCCCGATAGGACCGACAGGGATGGCTTTCTTT. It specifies CASSPIGPTGMAFF.

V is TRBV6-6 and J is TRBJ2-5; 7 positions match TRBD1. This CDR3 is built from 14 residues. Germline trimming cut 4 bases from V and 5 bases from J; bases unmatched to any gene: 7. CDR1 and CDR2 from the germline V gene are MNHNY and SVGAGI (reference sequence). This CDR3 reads CASSFTQGVETQYF. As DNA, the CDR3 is TGTGCCAGCAGTTTTACTCAGGGGGTCGAGACCCAGTACTTC.

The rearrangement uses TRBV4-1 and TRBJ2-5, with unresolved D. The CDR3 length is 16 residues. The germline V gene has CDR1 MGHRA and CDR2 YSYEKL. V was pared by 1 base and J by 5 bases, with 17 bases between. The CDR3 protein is CASSQGVVPADETQYF. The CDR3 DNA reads TGCGCCAGCAGCCAAGGTGTGGTTCCGGCAGATGAGACCCAGTACTTC.

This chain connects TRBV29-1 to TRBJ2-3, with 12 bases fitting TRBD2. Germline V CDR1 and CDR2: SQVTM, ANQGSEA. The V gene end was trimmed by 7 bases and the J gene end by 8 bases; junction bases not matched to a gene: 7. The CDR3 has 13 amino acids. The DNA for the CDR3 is TGCAGCGCCATGCTAGCGGGAGGGATTACGCAGTATTTT. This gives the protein CSAMLAGGITQYF.